Following are 18 T cell receptor beta chains from one sample sequenced in a study of shared clonotypes between healthy human individuals. Here immunoSEQ multiplex PCR was the method, and the copy in TCRdb shows in-frame clones only, minus some. The profile shows millions of clones, approximately 92% of them singletons. Specimen: naive CD4+ T cells sorted from blood. The subset: CD45RA+ positively selected. The source of these receptors is a man aged 18 to 30 in good health.

The chain has TRBV30 and TRBJ1-3; D call uncertain. The CDR3 loop spans 12 amino acids. Trimming took off 2 bases at V and 11 bases at J, with 13 bases between the two ends. The germline V gene encodes CDR1 GTSNPN and CDR2 SVGIG (reference sequence). The CDR3 region has the DNA TGTGCCTGGAGTCCAGACTTCTTCTCCATATATTTT. Translation: CAWSPDFFSIYF.

Concerning this clone: The sample contains more than one DNA sequence encoding this CDR3. V gene TRBV7-9 combines with J gene TRBJ1-3, with unresolved D. Germline loops: CDR1 SEHNR, CDR2 FQNEAQ (reference sequence). CDR3 size: 12 residues. V dropped 3 bases and J dropped 4 bases, with 4 bases sitting between them. CDR3 bases: TGTGCCAGCAGCTTTCCCGGAAACACCATATATTTT. It yields the protein CASSFPGNTIYF.

This chain uses TRBV7-3 with TRBJ2-5; 9 positions match TRBD1. The V segment lost 5 bases and the J segment 2 bases; nucleotides outside the gene matches: 6. Germline V gene sequence: CDR1 SGHTA, CDR2 FQGTGA. This CDR3 has 15 residues. The CDR3: CASSRGGQGQETQYF. DNA for the CDR3: TGTGCCAGCAGCAGGGGTGGACAGGGGCAAGAGACCCAGTACTTC.

Notes on this clone: The sample has other DNA sequences that encode this CDR3 too. The rearrangement joins TRBV15 to TRBJ2-5; D may be TRBD1 or TRBD2 (6 bases each). The CDR3 is 15 residues long. The V and J ends lost 3 bases and 0 bases respectively, with 11 bases between them. The germline V gene encodes CDR1 LNHNV and CDR2 YYDKDF (reference sequence). DNA for the CDR3: TGTGCCACCAGCAGGGGGGGCGGGTACCAAGAGACCCAGTACTTC. Amino acids: CATSRGGGYQETQYF.

J is TRBJ1-1 and V is TRBV6-5; D unresolved. The V end lost 6 bases, the J end lost 8 bases, and 10 bases lay between the germline ends. CDR3 length equals 11 residues. Per germline, CDR1 MNHEY and CDR2 SVGAGI. CDR3 residues: CASSRPGEAFF. The CDR3 bases are TGTGCCAGCAGCCGGCCGGGGGAAGCTTTCTTT.

V usage is TRBV11-2 and J usage is TRBJ1-1; 9 bases agree with TRBD1. V dropped 1 base and J dropped 11; count of bases not matched to a gene: 5. CDR1 is SGHAT and CDR2 is FQNNGV in the germline V gene. The CDR3 extends over 13 amino acids. In DNA form, the CDR3 reads TGTGCCAGCAGCTTAGCTGGGACAGGGCGTGCTTTCTTT. Its translation is CASSLAGTGRAFF.

The V call is TRBV6-1, the J call TRBJ2-1; D is perhaps TRBD1 (6 bases). This CDR3 has 12 residues. Germline lookup yields CDR1 MNHNS and CDR2 SASEGT. Trimming shortened V by 7 bases and J by 7 bases, and 11 bases separated the two germline ends. The CDR3 protein is CASNEGVNEQFF. In DNA form, the CDR3 reads TGTGCCAGCAATGAGGGGGTGAATGAGCAGTTCTTC.

V gene TRBV27 combines with J gene TRBJ1-2; D might be TRBD1 (5 bases). CDR3 size: 13 residues. Per the germline V gene, CDR1 is MNHEY and CDR2 is SMNVEV (reference sequence). Trimming pared 3 bases from V and 8 bases from J, leaving 13 bases between. The CDR3 DNA sequence: TGTGCCAGCAGTTTTTTTCAGGGCGCGGGCTACACCTTC. It yields the protein CASSFFQGAGYTF.

The table lists this clone with a count of one. The chain joins TRBV5-1 to TRBJ1-1, with D unclear. Germline V gene sequence: CDR1 SGHRS, CDR2 YFSETQ. The CDR3 length is 14 residues. V was pared by 1 base and J by 2 bases, with 9 bases between. In DNA, the CDR3 is TGCGCCAGCAGCTTGATTTCCATTAACACTGAAGCTTTCTTT. Translated, it gives CASSLISINTEAFF.

V is TRBV7-3 and J is TRBJ1-1; 7 bases are a match to TRBD1. V lost 5 bases to trimming and J lost 4 bases; unmatched junction nucleotides: 4. Germline V gives CDR1 SGHTA, CDR2 FQGTGA. The CDR3 has 13 amino acids. CDR3 nucleotides: TGTGCCAGCAGCACGGCAGGGGGCACTGAAGCTTTCTTT. Amino acids: CASSTAGGTEAFF.

The chain links TRBV28 to TRBJ2-2; TRBD2 matches 11 bases. There are 17 residues in the CDR3. The germline CDR1 and CDR2 sequences are MDHEN and SYDVKM. With 3 bases clipped from V and 3 bases from J, the junction kept 6 bases outside the gene matches. CDR3 region: CASSFSGGAFHTGELFF. CDR3 bases: TGTGCCAGCAGTTTTAGCGGGGGGGCATTCCACACCGGGGAGCTGTTTTTT. The full variable domain, its missing parts supplied by reference TRBV28 and TRBJ2-2, is DVKVTQSSRYLVKRTGEKVFLECVQDMDHENMFWYRQDPGLGLRLIYFSYDVKMKEKGDIPEGYSVSREKKERFSLILESASTNQTSMYLCASSFSGGAFHTGELFFGEGSRLTVL.

The J gene is TRBJ2-5, the V gene TRBV5-1; TRBD2 aligns across 10 bases. Germline loops: CDR1 SGHRS, CDR2 YFSETQ. The CDR3 runs to 18 residues. V lost 0 bases, J lost 2 bases, and 10 bases stayed unmatched. The CDR3 region is CASSLGLAGVRTQETQYF. The CDR3 bases are TGCGCCAGCAGCTTGGGGCTAGCGGGGGTAAGGACACAAGAGACCCAGTACTTC. The entire variable domain, with the rest obtained from reference TRBV5-1 and TRBJ2-5, is as follows: KAGVTQTPRYLIKTRGQQVTLSCSPISGHRSVSWYQQTPGQGLQFLFEYFSETQRNKGNFPGRFSGRQFSNSRSEMNVSTLELGDSALYLCASSLGLAGVRTQETQYFGPGTRLLVL.

The chain carries TRBV6-5 and TRBJ2-3; D gene ambiguous. Germline values: CDR1 MNHEY, CDR2 SVGAGI. CDR3 length: 15 amino acids. V was shortened by 5 bases and J by 2 bases, with 14 bases between the two germline ends. CDR3 sequence reads: CASSRSTPYTDTQYF. The CDR3 bases are TGTGCCAGCAGTCGCTCGACGCCCTACACAGATACGCAGTATTTT.

The CDR3 loop reads CASSQAGGYGYTF. CDR3 bases: TGCGCCAGCAGCCAAGCAGGGGGCTATGGCTACACCTTC. V is TRBV4-1 and J is TRBJ1-2, with 7 bases that match TRBD1. V shed 1 base, J shed 4 bases, and the junction held 0 bases outside the gene matches. The CDR3 is 13 residues long. CDR1 is MGHRA and CDR2 is YSYEKL in the germline V gene.

The chain links TRBV5-1 to TRBJ2-7; 7 bases agree with TRBD2. The germline V gene has CDR1 SGHRS and CDR2 YFSETQ. V dropped 4 bases and J dropped 4; count of bases not matched to a gene: 17. The CDR3 loop spans 17 amino acids. The CDR3 DNA follows: TGCGCCAGCAGCCGCTGGGTCGGGCGGGAGCTGGTGTACGAGCAGTACTTC. This sequence encodes CASSRWVGRELVYEQYF. Full variable domain (rest looked up from reference TRBV5-1 and TRBJ2-7): KAGVTQTPRYLIKTRGQQVTLSCSPISGHRSVSWYQQTPGQGLQFLFEYFSETQRNKGNFPGRFSGRQFSNSRSEMNVSTLELGDSALYLCASSRWVGRELVYEQYFGPGTRLTVT.

The chain is built from TRBV4-2 and TRBJ2-1; 9 bases fit TRBD2. V lost 0 bases and J lost 8; bases outside the gene matches: 14. CDR1 and CDR2 (germline): LGHNA, YNFKEQ. CDR3 size: 18 residues. The CDR3 nucleotides read TGTGCCAGCAGCCAAGAATGGACTAGCGTTCAAGGGGGGTATGAGCAGTTCTTC. This sequence encodes CASSQEWTSVQGGYEQFF.

This chain connects TRBV9 to TRBJ1-2; 7 bases are a match to TRBD1. Per germline, CDR1 SGDLS and CDR2 YYNGEE. J was trimmed by 0 bases and V by 3 bases; bases with no gene match: 5. This CDR3 is built from 15 residues. CDR3 sequence (DNA): TGTGCCAGCAGCGCCGGGACAGCTCCTAACTATGGCTACACCTTC. Residues: CASSAGTAPNYGYTF.

The genes are TRBV2 and TRBJ2-7, with D unresolved. The CDR3 runs to 12 residues. Trimming took 8 bases from V and 0 from J, leaving 8 bases between them. Germline V gives CDR1 SNHLY, CDR2 FYNNEI. Written as DNA, the CDR3 is TGTGCCAGCCATCAGTCCTCCTACGAGCAGTACTTC. This gives the protein CASHQSSYEQYF. Full variable domain (missing parts from reference TRBV2 and TRBJ2-7): EPEVTQTPSHQVTQMGQEVILRCVPISNHLYFYWYRQILGQKVEFLVSFYNNEISEKSEIFDDQFSVERPDGSNFTLKIRSTKLEDSAMYFCASHQSSYEQYFGPGTRLTVT.